The sample holds a few counts of the clone carrying this T cell receptor beta chain. Its antigen is still unknown. This specimen comes from a study of beta chain features in type 1 diabetes. As for the study in general: Cell yields, gender and age were similar in healthy donors and patients.

Trimming shortened V by 7 bases and J by 8 bases, and 11 bases separated the two germline ends. This CDR3 has 12 residues. Overall study results and limits: Overrepresentation of cells with high TCR expression could result from cDNA sequencing.

The isolated RNA, all of it, was reverse transcribed, so expressed TCRB transcripts were what got sequenced. Repertoires were generated with immunoSEQ multiplex PCR, while TCRdb's copy carries only in-frame clones and drops some. Of about 290,000 clones detected, approximately 8.1% appear once; the ten largest clones hold about 0.93%. J is TRBJ2-2 and V is TRBV6-7; no firm D call. TRBV6-7 is labeled an ORF, and its function is uncertain. The receptor was isolated from a woman aged 18-29 years in good health. Sequencing was performed on central memory CD4+ T cells from blood. The CDR3: CASTYMVGELFF. DNA for the CDR3: TGTGCCAGCACGTATATGGTAGGGGAGCTGTTTTTT.